This TCR beta chain came from a study of blood T cell repertoires in COVID-19. With 0 bases clipped from V and 7 bases from J, the junction kept 13 bases outside the gene matches. This CDR3 has 17 amino acids. Germline V gene lookup returns CDR1 SGHAT and CDR2 FQNNGV. Method: immunoSEQ multiplex PCR; TCRdb's copy keeps in-frame clones and lacks some. Of a few hundred thousand clones in the sample, around 87% were seen once. Which cohort a participant joined came from the clinical history participants gave. Sequencing was performed on PBMCs or T cells enriched from blood (not recorded which). This chain links TRBV11-2 with TRBJ2-5; TRBD2 matches 8 bases. The sequence derives from a man aged 40-50 years in a cohort exposed to, infected with or recovered from COVID-19 (not recorded which). The CDR3 is CASSLDSREAPGGTQYF. The CDR3 coding sequence is TGTGCCAGCAGCTTAGACTCGCGGGAGGCTCCCGGGGGGACCCAGTACTTC.